These T cell receptor beta chains were read from a single sample in a study of early stage breast cancer tumors. The table came from immunoSEQ multiplex PCR; TCRdb's copy has only in-frame clones and leaves some out. The table records approximately 10,000 clones, 64% of them present only once. The sequenced sample consisted of breast tumor tissue. Receptors originate from a person between 60 and 70 years old with breast cancer. The CDR3 runs from the conserved cysteine through the conserved F or W. D genes are given only for firm matches. The size of a clone is reported for some rows only, either as once, few or many, or as a class for expanded clones.

j_call clone_size d_call v_call cdr3_nt cdr3_aa
TRBJ2-1 . . TRBV6-5 TGTGCCAGCAGTCCCGGGGCGGGAAGCTACAATGAGCAGTTCTTC CASSPGAGSYNEQFF
TRBJ2-3 . . TRBV2 TGTGCCAGCAGTTTACAGACCTTAGGCACAGATACGCAGTATTTT CASSLQTLGTDTQYF
TRBJ2-7 . . TRBV10-3 TGTGCCATCAGCTTCGGGGATACCTACGAGCAGTACTTC CAISFGDTYEQYF
TRBJ2-7 . . TRBV19 TGTGCCAGTAGTATTATTGCGGGCGGACATCCGAATAGGGAGCAGTACTTC CASSIIAGGHPNREQYF
TRBJ1-4 . TRBD1 TRBV5-4 TGTGCCAGCAGCTTGGGGCGGACAGGGTTCGAAAAACTGTTTTTT CASSLGRTGFEKLFF
TRBJ2-7 few TRBD1 TRBV28 TGTGCCAGCAGTCCCCCCGGACAGGGCGCCTACGAGCAGTACTTC CASSPPGQGAYEQYF
TRBJ2-7 . . TRBV28 TGTGCCAGCAGTTTAGTTAGCCCGGGAGAGCAGTACTTC CASSLVSPGEQYF
TRBJ2-2 . . TRBV7-9 TGTGCCAGCAGCGGCCCCCAGGGACTTAGCACCGGGGAGCTGTTTTTT CASSGPQGLSTGELFF
TRBJ1-1 . TRBD1 TRBV18 TGTGCCAGCTCCCATACCGGGACAGGGATGAACACTGAAGCTTTCTTT CASSHTGTGMNTEAFF
TRBJ2-7 . TRBD2 TRBV10-3 TGTGCCATCACGACTAGCGGGGGGGCCCACGAGCAGTACTTC CAITTSGGAHEQYF
TRBJ2-7 . . TRBV5-1 TGCGCCAGCAGCGTTGGCGGGGGCAGGGTTGTGCCCTACGAGCAGTACTTC CASSVGGGRVVPYEQYF
TRBJ1-1 . . TRBV18 TGTGCCAGCTCACCGCTCGATGAAGCTTTCTTT CASSPLDEAFF
TRBJ2-7 . . TRBV7-6 TGTGCCAGCAGCTTAGAATACAAAGGCGCTTCCGAGCAGTACTTC CASSLEYKGASEQYF
TRBJ2-7 few TRBD1 TRBV28 TGTGCCAGCAGTTTTTCACGTGGGACAGGGGAAGACGAGCAGTACTTC CASSFSRGTGEDEQYF
TRBJ2-5 few . TRBV11-2 TGTGCCAGCAGCTTAGACCCAGGGCGCCCAGAGACCCAGTACTTC CASSLDPGRPETQYF
TRBJ1-2 few TRBD1 TRBV27 TGTGCCAGCGGGCAACAGGGGGCTGCTGGCTACACCTTC CASGQQGAAGYTF
TRBJ1-1 . . TRBV4-1 TGCGCCAGCAGCCAAGATGATCGTAACAGGGTAGGGACTGAAGCTTTCTTT CASSQDDRNRVGTEAFF
TRBJ2-1 . . TRBV2 TGTGCAAAGGAGGCGGGTGCCTACAATGAGCAGTTCTTC CAKEAGAYNEQFF
TRBJ1-6 few TRBD1 TRBV6-1 TGTGCCAGCAGTGAATTTGCAGGGGGCGTTTATTCACCCCTCCACTTT CASSEFAGGVYSPLHF
TRBJ1-5 . . TRBV28 TGTGCCAGCAGGGGTTACAGGGTCCAGCCCCAGCATTTT CASRGYRVQPQHF
TRBJ1-1 . . TRBV18 TGTGCCAGCTCACCACTCGGTTGGGGAAGAAACACTGAAGCTTTCTTT CASSPLGWGRNTEAFF
TRBJ1-6 . TRBD1 TRBV19 TGTGCCAGTAGTTCGGACAGGGAGAGTTCACCCCTCCACTTT CASSSDRESSPLHF
TRBJ1-3 . . TRBV6-5 TGTGCCAGCAGCCCTAGCTTCTCCCCTGGAAACACCATATATTTT CASSPSFSPGNTIYF
TRBJ2-3 . . TRBV6-1 TGTGCCAGCAGTGAACTGGGATTTAGCACAGATACGCAGTATTTT CASSELGFSTDTQYF
TRBJ2-3 . TRBD1 TRBV4-1 TGCGCCAGCAGCCAAGAGTGGGGACAGTTTGCAGATACGCAGTATTTT CASSQEWGQFADTQYF
TRBJ1-5 few . TRBV19 TGTGCCAGTAGACCGTCCGCGGATTTCAGGCAGCCCCAGCATTTT CASRPSADFRQPQHF
TRBJ2-7 . . TRBV7-2 TGTGCCAGCAGCTTTGGACAGCGAGGGGGAGAGCAGTACTTC CASSFGQRGGEQYF
TRBJ2-7 . . TRBV5-3 TGTGCCAGACGATCAGGTACCTACGAGCAGTACTTC CARRSGTYEQYF
TRBJ2-3 . TRBD1 TRBV5-1 TGCGCCAGCAGCGAACAGGGGTTCTCAGATACGCAGTATTTT CASSEQGFSDTQYF
TRBJ1-5 once TRBD1 TRBV6-1 TGTGCCAGCAGTGAGGGACAGGGAGGTAGCAATCAGCCCCAGCATTTT CASSEGQGGSNQPQHF
TRBJ1-1 . . TRBV6-5 TGTGCCAGCAGTCGGGCCTCAGAAGCTTTCTTT CASSRASEAFF
TRBJ2-1 . . TRBV7-2 TGTGCCAGCAGCCTTAGCTTGTTGGAGCAGTTCTTC CASSLSLLEQFF
TRBJ1-5 . . TRBV2 TGTGCCAGCAGTGACGTGGGGGTTCAGCCCCAGCATTTT CASSDVGVQPQHF
TRBJ2-7 . TRBD1 TRBV30 TGTGCCTGGACCCCAAAGGGGGCGAAGGCGGAGGAGCAGTACTTC CAWTPKGAKAEEQYF
TRBJ1-4 once . TRBV7-8 TGTGCCAGCAGCTCCCGCCCGCCGCCGGCTAATGAAAAACTGTTTTTT CASSSRPPPANEKLFF
TRBJ2-3 few . TRBV7-2 TGTGCCAGCAGCTTAGGTGGGGGGCTCTCCGGTACGCAGTATTTT CASSLGGGLSGTQYF
TRBJ1-5 . . TRBV23-1 TGCGCCAGCAGTCAATCTCACACCGGAGAAAATAGCTCCCAGCATTTT CASSQSHTGENSSQHF
TRBJ2-7 . . TRBV6-1 TGTGCCAGCACCAAAGGGGGCTACGAGCAGTACTTC CASTKGGYEQYF
TRBJ1-1 medium-sized . TRBV6-5 TGTGCCAGCAGTTACCGGATGAACACTGAAGCTTTCTTT CASSYRMNTEAFF
TRBJ2-3 . . TRBV6-5 TGTGCCAGCAGTTACGTGGATACGCAGTATTTT CASSYVDTQYF
TRBJ2-7 . . TRBV5-1 TGCGCCAGCAGCTCCCCTCAGGGGACTTCCTCCTACGAGCAGTACTTC CASSSPQGTSSYEQYF
TRBJ1-2 . . TRBV10-3 TGTGCCATCAGTGGGGTGGTGGGCGGCAGCGAGGGCTACACCTTC CAISGVVGGSEGYTF
TRBJ2-7 . TRBD1 TRBV7-2 TGTGCCAGCAGCTTAGATATGGGGACAGCCCTCTACGAGCAGTACTTC CASSLDMGTALYEQYF
TRBJ2-6 . . TRBV6-1 TGTGCCAGCAGTGAAGGCAACTCTGGGGCCAACGTCCTGACTTTC CASSEGNSGANVLTF
TRBJ2-5 . . TRBV11-2 TGTGCCAGCAGGGGTGGGACTCTAGTTGGGGGAGAGACCCAGTACTTC CASRGGTLVGGETQYF
TRBJ1-1 once . TRBV7-9 TGTGCCAGCAGCTTAATTCTAGGACTGACACCCGGAGCTTTCTTT CASSLILGLTPGAFF
TRBJ2-7 . TRBD2 TRBV7-9 TGTGCCAGCAGCTTAAGTCCGCTAGCGGGGGCTATTAAAGAGCAGTACTTC CASSLSPLAGAIKEQYF
TRBJ2-5 . TRBD2 TRBV6-6 TGTGCCAGCAGCAGGACTAGCGGCCAAGAGACCCAGTACTTC CASSRTSGQETQYF